The TCR beta chain under discussion was sequenced for a study of graft-versus-host responses after intestinal transplantation. Study as a whole: Transplants given to recipients were multivisceral, liver-intestinal, or isolated intestinal.

Libraries were prepared by immunoSEQ multiplex PCR; TCRdb keeps only in-frame clonotypes and omits some of them. The sample records roughly 100,000 clones, 80% to 95% being singletons. Comment on this clone: Its antigen is unidentified.

Study-wide results and limits: Recipient marrow showed GvH clones, some seen first in ileum or blood. Peak GvH clone levels in circulation were associated with early post-transplant HvG declines.

The clonotype originates from a human donor who received an intestinal transplant. The sequences come from unstimulated CD8+ T cells sorted from spleen or lymph node cells, collected before intestinal transplant.

The CDR3 coding sequence is TGTGCCAGCAGCCAAGATTGGCAGGGGCCCTACACAGATACGCAGTATTTT. This sequence encodes CASSQDWQGPYTDTQYF. This chain connects TRBV14 to TRBJ2-3; a possible D gene is TRBD1 (6 bases). The CDR3 extends over 17 amino acids. V was clipped by 0 bases and J by 2 bases, with 15 bases between them. In germline, CDR1 is SGHDN, CDR2 FVKESK.